Following are 5 T cell receptor beta chains from one sample sequenced in a study of T cell clonotyping in hematopoietic cell transplantation. Data came from immunoSEQ multiplex PCR; TCRdb stores just in-frame clones and leaves some out. The data contain around 15,000 clones, approximately 60% of them singletons. This specimen was PBMCs, taken 30 days after allogeneic stem cell transplant. The receptor source for this set is a male patient aged 50 to 59 who had an allogeneic stem cell transplant from an unrelated donor, so T cells may come from the graft donor. Some clones in this sample may be carry-over from other donors' samples.

This clone has just a few counts. This chain connects TRBV29-1 to TRBJ1-2; tentatively, D is TRBD1 (5 bases). The CDR3 sequence is 13 residues long. V lost 4 bases, J lost 0 bases, and 9 bases lay in between. Germline CDR1 and CDR2: SQVTM and ANQGSEA. The CDR3 DNA reads as TGCAGCGTTGGTGGAGGGGCTAACTATGGCTACACCTTC. Residues: CSVGGGANYGYTF. Supplemented by reference TRBV29-1 and TRBJ1-2, the full variable domain reads SAVISQKPSRDICQRGTSLTIQCQVDSQVTMMFWYRQQPGQSLTLIATANQGSEATYESGFVIDKFPISRPNLTFSTLTVSNMSPEDSSIYLCSVGGGANYGYTFGSGTRLTVV.

The chain is built from TRBV6-5 and TRBJ2-3; D may be TRBD1 or TRBD2 (5 bases each). From germline, CDR1 is MNHEY and CDR2 SVGAGI. This CDR3 contains 15 residues. Trimming left V 4 bases short and J 0 bases short, with 11 bases between. DNA for the CDR3: TGTGCCAGCAGTTCTCGGGGCGTCAGCACAGATACGCAGTATTTT. This encodes CASSSRGVSTDTQYF.

The chain carries TRBV29-1 and TRBJ1-2; D uncertain. V lost 5 bases, J lost 8 bases, and 12 bases lay in between. This CDR3 has 11 amino acids. Germline CDR1 is SQVTM and CDR2 is ANQGSEA. The CDR3 is CSVLVVRGYTF. CDR3 nucleotide sequence: TGCAGCGTTCTCGTCGTGCGGGGCTACACCTTC.

In its sample, this clone was seen a few times. The chain joins TRBV27 to TRBJ2-7; D is ambiguous. Germline V CDR1 and CDR2: MNHEY, SMNVEV (reference sequence). The CDR3 is 13 amino acids. V was pared by 3 bases and J by 4 bases, with 10 bases between. The CDR3 nucleotides are TGTGCCAGCAGTTTGAAGGTGGAATACGAGCAGTACTTC. Translated, it gives CASSLKVEYEQYF.

This chain links TRBV2 with TRBJ1-2, with D unresolved. Per germline, CDR1 SNHLY and CDR2 FYNNEI. The CDR3 length is 13 residues. V was pared by 3 bases and J by 7 bases, with 12 bases between. CDR3 sequence: CASSELKGSGYTF. CDR3 in DNA: TGTGCCAGCAGTGAGTTAAAGGGCTCTGGCTACACCTTC. Based on the CDR3 plus reference TRBV2 and TRBJ1-2, the full variable domain is EPEVTQTPSHQVTQMGQEVILRCVPISNHLYFYWYRQILGQKVEFLVSFYNNEISEKSEIFDDQFSVERPDGSNFTLKIRSTKLEDSAMYFCASSELKGSGYTFGSGTRLTVV.